The T cell receptor (beta chain) under discussion was sequenced for a study of control samples from healthy donors and cancer patients. V dropped 4 bases and J dropped 4 bases, with 18 bases sitting between them. Germline values: CDR1 MNHEY, CDR2 SMNVEV (reference sequence). The CDR3 spans 16 residues. Method: immunoSEQ multiplex PCR; TCRdb's copy keeps in-frame clones and lacks some. The sample includes approximately 45,000 clones, more than 85% of them seen just once. This chain uses TRBV27 with TRBJ2-3; no clear D gene. The TCR was taken from a woman aged 40 to 50 with head and neck cancer. The specimen sequenced was PBMCs. CDR3 amino acids: CASSSPTRRGPDTQYF. The DNA of the CDR3 is TGTGCCAGCAGTTCGCCCACCCGACGCGGACCAGATACGCAGTATTTT.